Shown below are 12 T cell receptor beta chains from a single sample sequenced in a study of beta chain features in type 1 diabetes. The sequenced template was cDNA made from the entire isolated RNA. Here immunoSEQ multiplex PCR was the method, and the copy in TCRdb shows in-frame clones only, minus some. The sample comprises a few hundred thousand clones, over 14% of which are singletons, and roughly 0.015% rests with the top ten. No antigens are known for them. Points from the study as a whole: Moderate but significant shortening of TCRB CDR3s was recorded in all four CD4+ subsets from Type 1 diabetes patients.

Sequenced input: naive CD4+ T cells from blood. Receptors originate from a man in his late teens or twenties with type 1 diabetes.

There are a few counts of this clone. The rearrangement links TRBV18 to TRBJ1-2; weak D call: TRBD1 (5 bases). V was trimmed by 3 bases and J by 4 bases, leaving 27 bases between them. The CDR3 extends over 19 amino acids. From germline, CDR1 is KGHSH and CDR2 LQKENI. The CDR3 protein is CASSPPSLDHRGLPYGYTF. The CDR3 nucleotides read TGTGCCAGCTCACCCCCCTCGCTGGACCATCGGGGACTCCCCTATGGCTACACCTTC.

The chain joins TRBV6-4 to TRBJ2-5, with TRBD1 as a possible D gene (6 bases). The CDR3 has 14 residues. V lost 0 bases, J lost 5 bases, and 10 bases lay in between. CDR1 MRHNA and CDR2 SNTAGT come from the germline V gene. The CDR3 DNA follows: TGTGCCAGCAGTGACTCACAGGGTCGCGAGACCCAGTACTTC. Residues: CASSDSQGRETQYF.

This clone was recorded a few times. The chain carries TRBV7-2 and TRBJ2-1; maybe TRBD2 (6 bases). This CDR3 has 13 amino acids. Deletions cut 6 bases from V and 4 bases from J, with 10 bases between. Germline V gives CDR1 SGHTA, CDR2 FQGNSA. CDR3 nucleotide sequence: TGTGCCAGCAGTGGGACTGGATACAATGAGCAGTTCTTC. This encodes CASSGTGYNEQFF.

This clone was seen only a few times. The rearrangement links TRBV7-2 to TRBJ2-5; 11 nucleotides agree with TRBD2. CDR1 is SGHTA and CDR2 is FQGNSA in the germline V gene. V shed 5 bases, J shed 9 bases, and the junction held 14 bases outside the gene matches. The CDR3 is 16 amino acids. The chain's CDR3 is CASSLRLAGIRGAQYF. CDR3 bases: TGTGCCAGCAGCCTAAGACTAGCGGGGATCCGGGGGGCCCAGTACTTC.

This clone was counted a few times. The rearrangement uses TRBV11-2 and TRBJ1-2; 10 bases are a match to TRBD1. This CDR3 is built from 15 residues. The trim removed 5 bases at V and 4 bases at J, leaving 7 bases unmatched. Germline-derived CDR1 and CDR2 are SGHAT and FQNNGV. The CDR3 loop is CASSPGQGRGYGYTF. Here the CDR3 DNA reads TGTGCCAGCAGCCCGGGACAGGGGAGAGGCTATGGCTACACCTTC.

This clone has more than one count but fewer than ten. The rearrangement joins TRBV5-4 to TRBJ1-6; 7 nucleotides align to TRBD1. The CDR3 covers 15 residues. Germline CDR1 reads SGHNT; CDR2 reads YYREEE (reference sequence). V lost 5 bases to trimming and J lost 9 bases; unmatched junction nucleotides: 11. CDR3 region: CASRPEGTVASPLHF. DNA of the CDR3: TGTGCCAGCAGACCCGAGGGGACAGTGGCTTCACCCCTCCACTTT.

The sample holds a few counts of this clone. The CDR3 reads CSASSEEQFF. CDR3 nucleotide sequence: TGCAGTGCTAGTAGCGAGGAGCAGTTCTTC. The J gene is TRBJ2-1, the V gene TRBV20-1, with D possibly matching TRBD2 (5 bases). The CDR3 is 10 amino acids. Per germline, CDR1 DFQATT and CDR2 SNEGSKA (reference sequence). V lost 3 bases and J 10 bases, leaving 7 bases between the germline ends.

CDR3 residues: CASSLRGGGDSEQYF. CDR3 nucleotide sequence: TGTGCCAGCAGCTTGCGAGGAGGCGGGGACTCCGAGCAGTACTTC. The chain is built from TRBV5-6 and TRBJ2-7, with a tentative D call TRBD2 (6 bases). The CDR3 has 15 residues. The germline V and J ends were trimmed by 1 base and 6 bases, with 17 bases remaining between them. Germline V gene lookup returns CDR1 SGHDT and CDR2 YYEEEE.

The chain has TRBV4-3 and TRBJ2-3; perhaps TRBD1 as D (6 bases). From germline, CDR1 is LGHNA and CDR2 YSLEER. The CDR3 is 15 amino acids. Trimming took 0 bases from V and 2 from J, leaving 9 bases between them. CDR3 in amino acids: CASSQDPGVTDTQYF. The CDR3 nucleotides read TGCGCCAGCAGCCAAGATCCAGGGGTCACAGATACGCAGTATTTT.

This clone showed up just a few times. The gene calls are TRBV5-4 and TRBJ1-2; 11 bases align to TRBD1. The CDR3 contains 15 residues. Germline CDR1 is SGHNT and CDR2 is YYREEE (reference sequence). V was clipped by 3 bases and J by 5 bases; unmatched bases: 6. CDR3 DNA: TGTGCCAGCAGCTCTCGGACAGGGGGCAGGTATGGCTACACCTTC. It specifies CASSSRTGGRYGYTF. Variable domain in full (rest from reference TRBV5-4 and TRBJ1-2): ETGVTQSPTHLIKTRGQQVTLRCSSQSGHNTVSWYQQALGQGPQFIFQYYREEENGRGNFPPRFSGLQFPNYSSELNVNALELDDSALYLCASSSRTGGRYGYTFGSGTRLTVV.

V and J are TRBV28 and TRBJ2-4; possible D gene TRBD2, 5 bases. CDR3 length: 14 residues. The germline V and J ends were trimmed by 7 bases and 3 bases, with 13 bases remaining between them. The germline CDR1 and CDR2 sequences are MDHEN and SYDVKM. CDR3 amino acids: CASKSGWGKNIQYF. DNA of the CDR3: TGTGCCAGCAAATCGGGGTGGGGCAAAAACATTCAGTACTTC.

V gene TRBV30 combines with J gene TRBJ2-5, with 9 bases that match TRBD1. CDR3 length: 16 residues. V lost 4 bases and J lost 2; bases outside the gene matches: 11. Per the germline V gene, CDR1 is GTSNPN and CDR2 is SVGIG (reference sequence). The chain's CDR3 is CAWNSGTGSYQETQYF. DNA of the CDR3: TGTGCCTGGAATTCCGGGACAGGGAGCTATCAAGAGACCCAGTACTTC. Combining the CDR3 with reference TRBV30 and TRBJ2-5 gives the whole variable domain SQTIHQWPATLVQPVGSPLSLECTVEGTSNPNLYWYRQAAGRGLQLLFYSVGIGQISSEVPQNLSASRPQDRQFILSSKKLLLSDSGFYLCAWNSGTGSYQETQYFGPGTRLLVL.